This entry describes one TCR beta chain. Its antigen is currently unknown. This record comes from a study of cytomegalovirus exposure and HLA in healthy donors. General study points: Looking again later, the authors saw that most CMV-associated TCR beta chains seemed HLA-restricted. In a later analysis, a missense DCLRE1C variant was linked to TCR beta V- and J-gene trimming.

PCR primers comprised 60 Vbeta and 13 Jbeta primers. Sequenced by immunoSEQ multiplex PCR; TCRdb stores in-frame clones only, minus some. The sample consists of 110,000 or so clones, around three quarters of them appearing once. Sample: PBMCs. This clonotype was sampled from a man aged 50 to 59 in good health and CMV-seropositive.

The CDR3 region has the DNA TGTGCCAGCAGCTTAGCACTAGCGGGAAACTACGAGCAGTACTTC. Translating it yields CASSLALAGNYEQYF. V usage is TRBV7-9 and J usage is TRBJ2-7; 10 bases line up with TRBD2. Germline CDR1 is SEHNR and CDR2 is FQNEAQ (reference sequence). This CDR3 has 15 amino acids. V was clipped by 0 bases and J by 3 bases; unmatched bases: 2.